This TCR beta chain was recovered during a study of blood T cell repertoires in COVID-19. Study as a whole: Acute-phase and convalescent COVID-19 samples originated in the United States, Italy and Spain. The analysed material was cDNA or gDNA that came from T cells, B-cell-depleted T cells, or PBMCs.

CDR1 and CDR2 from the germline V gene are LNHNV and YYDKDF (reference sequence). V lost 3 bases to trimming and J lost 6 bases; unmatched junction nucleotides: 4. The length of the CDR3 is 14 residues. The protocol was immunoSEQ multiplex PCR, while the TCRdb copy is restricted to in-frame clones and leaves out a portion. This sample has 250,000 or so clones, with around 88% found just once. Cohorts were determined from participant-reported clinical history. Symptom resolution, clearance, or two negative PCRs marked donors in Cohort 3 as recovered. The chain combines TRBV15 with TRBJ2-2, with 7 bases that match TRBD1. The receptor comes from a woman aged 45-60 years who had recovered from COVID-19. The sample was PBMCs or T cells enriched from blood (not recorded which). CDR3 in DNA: TGTGCCACCAGCAGGGGGACAGTTGCCGGGGAGCTGTTTTTT. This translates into CATSRGTVAGELFF.